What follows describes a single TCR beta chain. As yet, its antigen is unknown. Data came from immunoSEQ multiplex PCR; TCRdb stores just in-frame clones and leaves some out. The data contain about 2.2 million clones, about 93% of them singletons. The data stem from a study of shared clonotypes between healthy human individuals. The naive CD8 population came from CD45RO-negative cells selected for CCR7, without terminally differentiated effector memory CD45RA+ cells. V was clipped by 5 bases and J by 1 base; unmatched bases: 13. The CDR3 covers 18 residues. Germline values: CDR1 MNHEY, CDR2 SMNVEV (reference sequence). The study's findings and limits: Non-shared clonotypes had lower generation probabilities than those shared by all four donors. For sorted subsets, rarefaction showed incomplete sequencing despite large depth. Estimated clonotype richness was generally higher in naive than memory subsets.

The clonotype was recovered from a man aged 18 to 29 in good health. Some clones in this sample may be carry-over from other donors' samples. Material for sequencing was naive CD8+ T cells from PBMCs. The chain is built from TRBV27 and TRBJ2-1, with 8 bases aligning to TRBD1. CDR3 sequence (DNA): TGTGCCAGCAGTCCAAAAAGCCTCCGGGACAGGTCCTACAATGAGCAGTTCTTC. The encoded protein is CASSPKSLRDRSYNEQFF.